This T cell receptor beta chain derives from a study of somatic mutations in cytotoxic T cells in rheumatoid arthritis. Positive magnetic bead selection, which isolated the CD4+ and CD8+ cells, was followed by a flow cytometry check of purity. TCRdb's table, derived via immunoSEQ multiplex PCR, lists solely in-frame clones and lacks some. The sample contains 13,000 or so clones, more than 75% of which appear only once. Sample: CD8+ T cells sorted from blood. The receptor's source is an adult with rheumatoid arthritis.

CDR3 nucleotide sequence: TGCGCCAGCAGCCAAGTTACAGGGGGCTTTTACGAGCAGTACTTC. This translates into CASSQVTGGFYEQYF. V usage is TRBV4-3 and J usage is TRBJ2-7, with 9 nucleotides matching TRBD1. This CDR3 region has 15 residues. V was pared by 1 base and J by 4 bases, with 5 bases of the junction left unmatched. Germline V lookup: CDR1 LGHNA, CDR2 YSLEER.